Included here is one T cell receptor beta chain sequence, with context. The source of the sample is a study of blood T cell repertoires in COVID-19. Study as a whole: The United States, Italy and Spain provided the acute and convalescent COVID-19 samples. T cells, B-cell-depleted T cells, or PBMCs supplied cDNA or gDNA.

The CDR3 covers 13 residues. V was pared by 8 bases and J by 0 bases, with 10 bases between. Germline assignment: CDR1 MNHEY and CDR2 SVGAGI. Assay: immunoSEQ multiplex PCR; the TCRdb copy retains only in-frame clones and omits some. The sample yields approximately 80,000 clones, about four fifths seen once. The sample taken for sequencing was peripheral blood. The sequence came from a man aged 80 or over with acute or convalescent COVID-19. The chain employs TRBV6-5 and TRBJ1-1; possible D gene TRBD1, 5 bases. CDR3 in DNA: TGTGCCAGCTGGGGCCTTTTGAACACTGAAGCTTTCTTT. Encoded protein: CASWGLLNTEAFF.